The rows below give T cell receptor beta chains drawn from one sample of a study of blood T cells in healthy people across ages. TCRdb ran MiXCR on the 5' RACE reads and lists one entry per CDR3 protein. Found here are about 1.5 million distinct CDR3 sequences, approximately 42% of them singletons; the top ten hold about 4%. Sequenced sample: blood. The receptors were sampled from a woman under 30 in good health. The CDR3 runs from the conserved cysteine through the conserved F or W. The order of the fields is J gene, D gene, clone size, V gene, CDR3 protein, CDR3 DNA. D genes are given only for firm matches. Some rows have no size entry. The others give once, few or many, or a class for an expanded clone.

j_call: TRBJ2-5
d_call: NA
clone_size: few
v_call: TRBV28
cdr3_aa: CASRNQGILEETQYF
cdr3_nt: TGTGCCAGCAGAAACCAGGGGATTTTAGAAGAGACCCAGTACTTC

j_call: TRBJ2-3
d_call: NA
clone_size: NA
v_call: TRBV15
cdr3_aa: CATSRPSRDAQYF
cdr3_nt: TGTGCCACCAGCAGACCGTCCCGGGATGCGCAGTATTTT

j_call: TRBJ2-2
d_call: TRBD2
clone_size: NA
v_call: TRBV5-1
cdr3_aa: CASSLGLSGGTGELFF
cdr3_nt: TGCGCCAGCAGCTTGGGCCTGAGCGGGGGCACCGGGGAGCTGTTTTTT

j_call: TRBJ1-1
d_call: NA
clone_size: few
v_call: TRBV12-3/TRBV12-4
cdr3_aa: CASILRLNTEAFF
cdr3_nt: TGTGCCAGCATCTTGAGATTGAACACTGAAGCTTTCTTT

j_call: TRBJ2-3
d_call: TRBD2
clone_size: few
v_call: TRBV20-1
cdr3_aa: CSARGRLAGSDTQYF
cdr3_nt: TGCAGTGCTAGAGGCCGACTAGCGGGCAGCGATACGCAGTATTTT

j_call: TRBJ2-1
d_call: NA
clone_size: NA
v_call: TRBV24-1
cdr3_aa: CATSAAPGGGNEQFF
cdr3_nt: TGTGCCACCAGTGCTGCACCTGGGGGTGGCAATGAGCAGTTCTTC

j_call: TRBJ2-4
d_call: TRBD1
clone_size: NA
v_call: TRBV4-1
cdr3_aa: CASSQVISGTGGSIQYF
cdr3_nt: TGCGCCAGCAGCCAAGTAATTTCCGGGACAGGGGGAAGCATTCAGTACTTC

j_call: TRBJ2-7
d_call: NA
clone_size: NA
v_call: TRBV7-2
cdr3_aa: CASSLQAGHSYEQYF
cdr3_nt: TGTGCCAGCAGCTTACAGGCGGGGCACTCCTACGAGCAGTACTTC

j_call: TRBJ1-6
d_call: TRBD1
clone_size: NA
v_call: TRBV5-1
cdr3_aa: CASTPGGTDLSPLHF
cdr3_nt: TGCGCCAGCACCCCGGGGGGGACAGACCTTTCACCCCTCCACTTT

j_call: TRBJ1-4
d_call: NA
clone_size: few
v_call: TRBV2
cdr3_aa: CASSEGPVNEKLFF
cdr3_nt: TGTGCCAGCAGTGAAGGCCCGGTGAATGAAAAACTGTTTTTT

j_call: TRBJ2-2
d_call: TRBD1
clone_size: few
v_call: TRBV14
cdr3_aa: CASSLFGQGGNTGELFF
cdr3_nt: TGTGCCAGCAGCCTATTTGGACAGGGAGGGAACACCGGGGAGCTGTTTTTT

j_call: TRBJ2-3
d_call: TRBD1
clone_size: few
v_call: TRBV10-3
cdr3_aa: CAIGDPGQITDTQYF
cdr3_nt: TGTGCCATCGGGGACCCGGGACAGATCACAGATACGCAGTATTTT

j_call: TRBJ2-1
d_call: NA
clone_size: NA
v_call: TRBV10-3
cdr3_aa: CAISEFVSPYNEQFF
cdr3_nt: TGTGCCATCAGTGAGTTTGTCAGCCCCTACAATGAGCAGTTCTTC

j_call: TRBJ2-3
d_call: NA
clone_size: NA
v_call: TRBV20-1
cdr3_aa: CSARDIPGHPRVYF
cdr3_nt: TGCAGTGCTAGAGATATACCGGGACACCCAAGGGTGTATTTT

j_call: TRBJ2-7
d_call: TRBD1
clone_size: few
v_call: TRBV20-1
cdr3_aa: CSAVMTGGYEQYF
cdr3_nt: TGCAGTGCCGTGATGACAGGGGGCTACGAGCAGTACTTC

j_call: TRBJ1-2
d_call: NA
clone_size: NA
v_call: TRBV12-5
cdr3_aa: CASGPRDTENGYTF
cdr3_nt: TGTGCTAGTGGTCCACGGGACACGGAGAATGGCTACACCTTC

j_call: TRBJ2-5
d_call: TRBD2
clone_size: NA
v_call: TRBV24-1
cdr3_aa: CATSATSGSGQYF
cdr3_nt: TGTGCCACCAGTGCGACTAGCGGGTCTGGGCAGTACTTC

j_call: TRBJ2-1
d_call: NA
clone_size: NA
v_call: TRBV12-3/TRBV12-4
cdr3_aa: CASSPLFNEQFF
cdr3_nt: TGTGCCAGCAGTCCTCTCTTCAATGAGCAGTTCTTC

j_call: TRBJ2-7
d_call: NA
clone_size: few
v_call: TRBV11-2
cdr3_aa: CASSPVGRVGPYEQYF
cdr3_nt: TGTGCCAGCAGCCCTGTGGGTAGGGTGGGACCTTACGAGCAGTACTTC

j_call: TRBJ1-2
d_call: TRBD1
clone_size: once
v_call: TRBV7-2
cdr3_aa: CASSLDRTGPTF
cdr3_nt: TGTGCCAGCAGCTTAGATAGGACAGGGCCCACCTTC

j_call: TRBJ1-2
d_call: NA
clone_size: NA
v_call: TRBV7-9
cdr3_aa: CASSPSGYIDGYTF
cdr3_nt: TGTGCCAGCAGCCCATCTGGGTATATCGATGGCTACACCTTC

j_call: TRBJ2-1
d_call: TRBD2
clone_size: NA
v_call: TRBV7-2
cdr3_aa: CASSLTGTRVNEQFF
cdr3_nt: TGTGCCAGCAGCTTGACCGGGACTAGGGTTAATGAGCAGTTCTTC